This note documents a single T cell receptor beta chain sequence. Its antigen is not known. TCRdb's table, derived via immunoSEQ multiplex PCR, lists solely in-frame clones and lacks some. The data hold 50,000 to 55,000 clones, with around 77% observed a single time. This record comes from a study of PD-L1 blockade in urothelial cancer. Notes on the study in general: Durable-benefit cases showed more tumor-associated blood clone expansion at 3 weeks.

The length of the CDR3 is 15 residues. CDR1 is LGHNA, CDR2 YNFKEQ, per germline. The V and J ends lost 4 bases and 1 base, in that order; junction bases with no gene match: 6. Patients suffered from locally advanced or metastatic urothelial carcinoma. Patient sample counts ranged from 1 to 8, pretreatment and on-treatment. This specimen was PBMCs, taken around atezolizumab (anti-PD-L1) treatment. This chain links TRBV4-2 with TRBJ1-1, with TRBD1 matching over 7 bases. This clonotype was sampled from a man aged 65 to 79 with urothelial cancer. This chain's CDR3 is CASSPRQGKNTEAFF. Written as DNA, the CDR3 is TGTGCCAGCAGCCCCCGACAGGGCAAGAACACTGAAGCTTTCTTT.